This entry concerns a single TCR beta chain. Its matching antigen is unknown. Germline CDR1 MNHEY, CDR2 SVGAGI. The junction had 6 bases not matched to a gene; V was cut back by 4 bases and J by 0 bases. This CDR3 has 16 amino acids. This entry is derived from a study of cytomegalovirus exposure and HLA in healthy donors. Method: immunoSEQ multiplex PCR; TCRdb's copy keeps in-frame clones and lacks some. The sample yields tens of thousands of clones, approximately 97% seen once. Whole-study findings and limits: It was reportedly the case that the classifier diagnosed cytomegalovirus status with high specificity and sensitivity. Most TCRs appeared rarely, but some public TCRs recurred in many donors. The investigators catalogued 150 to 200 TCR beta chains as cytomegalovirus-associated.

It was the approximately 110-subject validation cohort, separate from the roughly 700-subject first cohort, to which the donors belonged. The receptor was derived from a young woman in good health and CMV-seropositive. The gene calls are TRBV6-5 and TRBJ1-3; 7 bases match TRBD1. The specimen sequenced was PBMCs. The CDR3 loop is CASSSAGQNSGNTIYF. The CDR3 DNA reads TGTGCCAGCAGTTCCGCGGGACAGAACTCTGGAAACACCATATATTTT.